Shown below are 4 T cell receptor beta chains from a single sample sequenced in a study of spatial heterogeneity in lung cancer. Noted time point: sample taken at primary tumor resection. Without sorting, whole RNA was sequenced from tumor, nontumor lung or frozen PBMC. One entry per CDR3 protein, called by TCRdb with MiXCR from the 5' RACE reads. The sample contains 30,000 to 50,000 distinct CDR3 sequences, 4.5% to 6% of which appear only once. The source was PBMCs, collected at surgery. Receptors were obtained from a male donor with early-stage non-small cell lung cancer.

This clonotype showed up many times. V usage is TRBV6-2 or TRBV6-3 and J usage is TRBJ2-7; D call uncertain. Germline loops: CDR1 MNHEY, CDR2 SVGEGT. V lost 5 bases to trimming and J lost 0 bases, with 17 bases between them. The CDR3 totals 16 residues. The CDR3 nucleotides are TGTGCCAGCAGTCCTGCAAGGGCGAGCCTCTCCTACGAGCAGTACTTC. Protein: CASSPARASLSYEQYF.

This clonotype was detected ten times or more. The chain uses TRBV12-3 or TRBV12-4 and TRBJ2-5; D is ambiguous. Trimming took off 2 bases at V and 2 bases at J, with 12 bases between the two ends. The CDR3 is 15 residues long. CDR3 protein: CASSLSRRGQETQYF. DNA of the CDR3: TGTGCCAGCAGTTTATCCCGGCGTGGGCAAGAGACCCAGTACTTC.

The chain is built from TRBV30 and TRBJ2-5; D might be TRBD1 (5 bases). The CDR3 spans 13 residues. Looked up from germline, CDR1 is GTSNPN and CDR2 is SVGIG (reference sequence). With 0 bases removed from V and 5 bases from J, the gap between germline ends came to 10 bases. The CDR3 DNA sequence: TGTGCCTGGAGTGTCCAGGGTACGGAGACCCAGTACTTC. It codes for CAWSVQGTETQYF.

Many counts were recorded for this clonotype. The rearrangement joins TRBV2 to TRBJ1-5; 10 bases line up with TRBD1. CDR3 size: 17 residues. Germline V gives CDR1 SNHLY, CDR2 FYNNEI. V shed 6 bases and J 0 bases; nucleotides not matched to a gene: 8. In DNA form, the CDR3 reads TGTGCCAGCAGCGGGGACAGGGGACTTTATAGCAATCAGCCCCAGCATTTT. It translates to CASSGDRGLYSNQPQHF.